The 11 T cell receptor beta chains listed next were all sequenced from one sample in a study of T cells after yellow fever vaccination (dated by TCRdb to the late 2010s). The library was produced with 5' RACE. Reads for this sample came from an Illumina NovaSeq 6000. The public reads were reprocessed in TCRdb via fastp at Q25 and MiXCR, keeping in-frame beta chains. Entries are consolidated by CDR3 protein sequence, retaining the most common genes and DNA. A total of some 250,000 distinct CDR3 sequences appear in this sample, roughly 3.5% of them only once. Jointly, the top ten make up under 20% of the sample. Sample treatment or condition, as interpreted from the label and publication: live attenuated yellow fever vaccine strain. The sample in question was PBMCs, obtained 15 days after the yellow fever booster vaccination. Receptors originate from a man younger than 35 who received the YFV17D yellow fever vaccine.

The CDR3: CASSPRANSGNTIYF. The CDR3 DNA is TGTGCCAGCAGCCCCCGGGCGAACTCTGGAAACACCATATATTTT. This chain joins TRBV12-3 or TRBV12-4 and TRBJ1-3, with no clear D. The V gene lost 6 bases and the J gene lost 0 bases, with 12 bases spanning the gap. The CDR3 loop spans 15 amino acids.

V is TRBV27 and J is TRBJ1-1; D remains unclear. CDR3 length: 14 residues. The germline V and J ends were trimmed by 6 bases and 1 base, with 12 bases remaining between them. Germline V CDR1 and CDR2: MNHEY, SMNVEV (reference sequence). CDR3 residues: CASRPHQRNTEAFF. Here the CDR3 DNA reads TGTGCCAGCAGACCACATCAGAGGAACACTGAAGCTTTCTTT.

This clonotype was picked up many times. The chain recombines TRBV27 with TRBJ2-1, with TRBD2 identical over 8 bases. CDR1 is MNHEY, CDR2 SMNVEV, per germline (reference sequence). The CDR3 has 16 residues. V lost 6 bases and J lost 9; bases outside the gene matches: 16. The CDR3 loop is CASRHGGTRGGGEQFF. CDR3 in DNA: TGTGCCAGCAGACACGGCGGGACTAGGGGGGGTGGTGAGCAGTTCTTC.

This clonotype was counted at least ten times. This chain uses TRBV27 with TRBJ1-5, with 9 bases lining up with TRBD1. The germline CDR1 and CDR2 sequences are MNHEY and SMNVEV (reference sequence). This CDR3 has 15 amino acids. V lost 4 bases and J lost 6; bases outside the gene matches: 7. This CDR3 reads CASSSDGTGFQPQHF. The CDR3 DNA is TGTGCCAGCAGTTCCGATGGGACAGGGTTTCAGCCCCAGCATTTT.

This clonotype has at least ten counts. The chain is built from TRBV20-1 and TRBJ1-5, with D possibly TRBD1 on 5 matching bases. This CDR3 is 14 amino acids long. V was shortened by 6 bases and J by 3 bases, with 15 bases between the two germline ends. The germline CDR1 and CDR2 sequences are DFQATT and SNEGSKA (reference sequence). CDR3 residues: CSANSQGYNQPQHF. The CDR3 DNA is TGCAGTGCGAATTCTCAGGGTTACAATCAGCCCCAGCATTTT.

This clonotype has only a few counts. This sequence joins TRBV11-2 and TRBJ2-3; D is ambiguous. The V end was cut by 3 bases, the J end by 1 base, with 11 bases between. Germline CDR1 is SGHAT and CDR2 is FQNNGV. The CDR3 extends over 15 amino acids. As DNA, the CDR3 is TGTGCCAGCAGCTTCCCTCTTCGTGGCACAGATACGCAGTATTTT. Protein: CASSFPLRGTDTQYF.

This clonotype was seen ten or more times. The CDR3 here is CATSDFPEGPSADTQYF. In DNA form, the CDR3 reads TGTGCCACCAGTGATTTTCCGGAAGGGCCAAGCGCAGATACGCAGTATTTT. The J gene is TRBJ2-3, the V gene TRBV24-1; D not resolved. This CDR3 has 17 residues. Trimming took off 1 base at V and 4 bases at J, with 17 bases between the two ends. Germline CDR1 KGHDR, CDR2 SFDVKD.

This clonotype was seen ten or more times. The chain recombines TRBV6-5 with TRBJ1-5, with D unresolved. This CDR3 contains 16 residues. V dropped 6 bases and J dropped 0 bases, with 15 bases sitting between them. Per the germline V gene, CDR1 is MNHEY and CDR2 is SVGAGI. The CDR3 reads CASRGTGSPSNQPQHF. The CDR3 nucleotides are TGTGCCAGCAGAGGTACCGGGTCCCCTAGCAATCAGCCCCAGCATTTT.

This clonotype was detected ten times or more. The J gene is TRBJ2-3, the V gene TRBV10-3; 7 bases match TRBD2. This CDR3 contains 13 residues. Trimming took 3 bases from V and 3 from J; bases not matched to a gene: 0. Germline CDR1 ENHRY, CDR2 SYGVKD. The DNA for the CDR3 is TGTGCCATCAGTGAAGCGGGGACAGATACGCAGTATTTT. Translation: CAISEAGTDTQYF.

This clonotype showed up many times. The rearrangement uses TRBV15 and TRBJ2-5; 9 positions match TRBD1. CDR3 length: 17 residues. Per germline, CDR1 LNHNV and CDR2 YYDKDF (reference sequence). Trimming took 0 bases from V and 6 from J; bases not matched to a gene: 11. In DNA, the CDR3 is TGTGCCACCAGCAGAGACCCTGGACAGGGGTGGTTGAAGACCCAGTACTTC. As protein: CATSRDPGQGWLKTQYF.

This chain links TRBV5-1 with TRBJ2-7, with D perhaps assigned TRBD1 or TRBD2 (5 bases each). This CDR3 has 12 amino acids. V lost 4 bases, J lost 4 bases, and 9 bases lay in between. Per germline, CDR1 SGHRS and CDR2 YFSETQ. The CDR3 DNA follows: TGCGCCAGCAGCGTTGGGGGATACGAGCAGTACTTC. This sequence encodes CASSVGGYEQYF.